These 3 T cell receptor beta chains were all obtained from the same sample, sequenced in a study of a mutant IDH1 vaccine in newly diagnosed glioma. Time point of the sample: week 23, last vaccination. Mutant IDH1 20-mer peptide, at 300 ug, made up each vaccine dose, with topical imiquimod. Measured with immunoSEQ multiplex PCR; TCRdb has only the in-frame clones, and not every one. The data contain about 60,000 clones, approximately 84% of them seen just once; the ten biggest clones take up less than 15%. These receptors lack a known antigen. Sequenced material: PBMCs, taken from a glioma patient whose treatment included an IDH1 peptide vaccine. The receptors were gathered from a man younger than 35 with glioma.

This chain uses TRBV7-9 with TRBJ2-7, with 7 bases matching TRBD2. From germline, CDR1 is SEHNR and CDR2 FQNEAQ (reference sequence). The CDR3 extends over 14 amino acids. Unmatched junction bases numbered 3, after V lost 3 bases and J lost 1 base. CDR3 sequence: CASSFAGVSYEQYF. The CDR3 coding sequence is TGTGCCAGCAGCTTTGCGGGAGTATCCTACGAGCAGTACTTC.

This clone was seen a handful of times. The V gene is TRBV10-3, the J gene TRBJ1-1; D might be TRBD1 (6 bases). This CDR3 contains 12 residues. CDR1 ENHRY and CDR2 SYGVKD come from the germline V gene. V was cut by 6 bases and J by 11 bases, with 16 bases left in between. The CDR3 coding sequence is TGTGCCATCAGCTCACAGGGAGAGGGGGCTTTCTTT. Translation gives CAISSQGEGAFF.

A remark on this clone: The sample holds other DNA sequences that translate to the same CDR3. The chain employs TRBV9 and TRBJ2-2; D gene unclear. Trimming removed 2 bases from V and 4 bases from J, with 6 bases in between. CDR3 length: 13 amino acids. In germline, CDR1 is SGDLS, CDR2 YYNGEE. This CDR3 reads CASSVDGTGELFF. In DNA form, the CDR3 reads TGTGCCAGCAGCGTGGACGGCACCGGGGAGCTGTTTTTT. Supplemented by reference TRBV9 and TRBJ2-2, the full variable domain reads DSGVTQTPKHLITATGQRVTLRCSPRSGDLSVYWYQQSLDQGLQFLIQYYNGEERAKGNILERFSAQQFPDLHSELNLSSLELGDSALYFCASSVDGTGELFFGEGSRLTVL.